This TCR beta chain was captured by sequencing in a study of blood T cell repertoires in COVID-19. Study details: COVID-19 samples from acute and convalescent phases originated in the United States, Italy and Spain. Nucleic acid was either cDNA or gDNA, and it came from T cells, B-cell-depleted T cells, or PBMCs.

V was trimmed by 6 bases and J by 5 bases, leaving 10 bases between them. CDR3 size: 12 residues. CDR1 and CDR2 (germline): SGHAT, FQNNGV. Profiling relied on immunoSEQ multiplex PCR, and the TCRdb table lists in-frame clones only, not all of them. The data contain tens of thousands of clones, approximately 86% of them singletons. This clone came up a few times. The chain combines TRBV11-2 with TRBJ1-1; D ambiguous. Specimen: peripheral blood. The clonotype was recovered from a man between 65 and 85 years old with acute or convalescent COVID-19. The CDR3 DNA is TGTGCCAGCAGTAATCACGGGACTGAAGCTTTCTTT. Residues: CASSNHGTEAFF.